These 10 T cell receptor beta chains were all obtained from the same sample, sequenced in a study of blood T cell repertoires in COVID-19. Generated by immunoSEQ multiplex PCR, the TCRdb table keeps only in-frame clones and is missing some. The sample has some 350,000 clones, around 90% seen once. The sequencing sample was made of peripheral blood. The source of these receptors is a man aged 18 to 30 with active or convalescent COVID-19.

The chain recombines TRBV5-8 with TRBJ1-4; possible D gene TRBD1, 5 bases. The CDR3 is 17 residues long. Germline CDR1 and CDR2: SGHTS and YDEGEE. V was pared by 4 bases and J by 1 base, with 17 bases between. Here the CDR3 reads CASSPARDSRTNEKLFF. The CDR3 DNA reads as TGTGCCAGCAGCCCCGCCAGGGACTCCCGAACTAATGAAAAACTGTTTTTT.

The chain joins TRBV4-2 to TRBJ1-1, with 11 bases aligning to TRBD1. Germline V gives CDR1 LGHNA, CDR2 YNFKEQ. This CDR3 is built from 15 residues. The J segment lost 2 bases and the V segment lost 4 bases, leaving 3 bases of the junction unmatched. This chain's CDR3 is CASSLGTGGNTEAFF. The CDR3 region has the DNA TGTGCCAGCAGCCTAGGGACAGGGGGAAACACTGAAGCTTTCTTT.

CDR3 region: CASSLPGLGLDQPQHF. The CDR3 DNA reads as TGTGCCAGCAGCTTGCCAGGGTTGGGCCTGGATCAGCCCCAGCATTTT. The rearrangement joins TRBV5-6 to TRBJ1-5; D might be TRBD1 (5 bases). In germline, CDR1 is SGHDT, CDR2 YYEEEE. The CDR3 length is 16 residues. With 1 base removed from V and 5 bases from J, the gap between germline ends came to 16 bases.

This rearrangement joins TRBV14 to TRBJ2-5, with TRBD2 identical over 8 bases. The CDR3 spans 13 residues. CDR1 SGHDN and CDR2 FVKESK come from the germline V gene. J lost 5 bases, V lost 3 bases, and 2 bases had no gene match. The CDR3 region is CASSQGLVETQYF. As DNA, the CDR3 is TGTGCCAGCAGCCAGGGACTAGTGGAGACCCAGTACTTC. The full variable domain, with the rest looked up from reference TRBV14 and TRBJ2-5, is EAGVTQFPSHSVIEKGQTVTLRCDPISGHDNLYWYRRVMGKEIKFLLHFVKESKQDESGMPNNRFLAERTGGTYSTLKVQPAELEDSGVYFCASSQGLVETQYFGPGTRLLVL.

The rearrangement joins TRBV19 to TRBJ2-5; possible D gene TRBD2, 7 bases. CDR1 LNHDA and CDR2 SQIVND come from the germline V gene (reference sequence). The V gene lost 3 bases and the J gene lost 4 bases, with 15 bases spanning the gap. This CDR3 spans 15 amino acids. The CDR3 bases are TGTGCCAGTAGTATGGGGGGGCAGTCGGGAGAGACCCAGTACTTC. It codes for CASSMGGQSGETQYF.

The V and J genes are TRBV6-1 and TRBJ1-4; unclear D gene. Trimming removed 2 bases from V and 8 bases from J, with 9 bases in between. The length of the CDR3 is 13 residues. Germline V CDR1 and CDR2: MNHNS, SASEGT. CDR3 sequence reads: CASSETGGEKLFF. CDR3 in DNA: TGTGCCAGCAGTGAAACGGGTGGCGAAAAACTGTTTTTT.

The rearrangement joins TRBV27 to TRBJ1-6; the D gene is possibly TRBD1 (6 bases). This CDR3 has 14 residues. Trimming took 3 bases from V and 4 from J, leaving 7 bases between them. CDR1 and CDR2 from the germline V gene are MNHEY and SMNVEV (reference sequence). The CDR3 region is CASSFTGYNSPLHF. DNA for the CDR3: TGTGCCAGCAGTTTCACAGGGTATAATTCACCCCTCCACTTT.

This chain joins TRBV4-1 and TRBJ2-3; 8 bases match TRBD2. The germline V gene encodes CDR1 MGHRA and CDR2 YSYEKL. This CDR3 has 14 amino acids. V shed 3 bases, J shed 6 bases, and the junction held 5 bases outside the gene matches. This CDR3 reads CASSHISGGDTQYF. CDR3 nucleotide sequence: TGCGCCAGCAGCCACATCAGCGGGGGTGATACGCAGTATTTT.

CDR3 bases: TGCGCCAGCAGCCAAGCAACTAGCGGGAGTGTTTATGAGCAGTTCTTC. This translates into CASSQATSGSVYEQFF. The chain joins TRBV4-3 to TRBJ2-1; 11 nucleotides align to TRBD2. Germline V gene sequence: CDR1 LGHNA, CDR2 YSLEER. The V gene end was trimmed by 1 base and the J gene end by 8 bases; junction bases not matched to a gene: 7. This CDR3 spans 16 amino acids.

The rearrangement links TRBV4-3 to TRBJ1-2; TRBD1 aligns across 9 bases. Germline-derived CDR1 and CDR2 are LGHNA and YSLEER. J was trimmed by 7 bases and V by 5 bases; bases with no gene match: 8. This CDR3 comprises 14 residues. The CDR3 bases are TGCGCCAGCAGCACCCGACAGGGGGTGGGTGGCTACACCTTC. Residues: CASSTRQGVGGYTF.